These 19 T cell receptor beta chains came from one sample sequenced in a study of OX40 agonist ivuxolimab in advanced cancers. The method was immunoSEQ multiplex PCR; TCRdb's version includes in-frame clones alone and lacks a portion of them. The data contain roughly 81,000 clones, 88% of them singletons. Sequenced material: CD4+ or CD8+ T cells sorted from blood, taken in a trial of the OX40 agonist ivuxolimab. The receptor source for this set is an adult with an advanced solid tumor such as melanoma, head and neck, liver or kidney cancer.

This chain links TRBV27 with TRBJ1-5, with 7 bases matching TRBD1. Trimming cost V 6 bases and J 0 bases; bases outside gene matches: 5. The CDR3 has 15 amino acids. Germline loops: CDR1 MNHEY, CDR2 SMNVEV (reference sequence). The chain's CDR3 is CASRNRGYSNQPQHF. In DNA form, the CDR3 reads TGTGCCAGCAGAAACAGGGGTTATAGCAATCAGCCCCAGCATTTT.

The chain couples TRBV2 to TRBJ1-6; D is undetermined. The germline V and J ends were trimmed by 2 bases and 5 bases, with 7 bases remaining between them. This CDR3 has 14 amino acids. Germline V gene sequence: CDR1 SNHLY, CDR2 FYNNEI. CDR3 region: CASSERRNNSPLHF. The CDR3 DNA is TGTGCCAGCAGTGAAAGGCGGAATAATTCACCCCTCCACTTT.

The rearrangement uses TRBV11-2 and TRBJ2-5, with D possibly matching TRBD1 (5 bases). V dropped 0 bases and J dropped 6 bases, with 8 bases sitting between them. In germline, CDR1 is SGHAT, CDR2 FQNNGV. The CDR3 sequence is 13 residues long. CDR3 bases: TGTGCCAGCAGCTTAGACAGGGCCCAGACCCAGTACTTC. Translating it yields CASSLDRAQTQYF. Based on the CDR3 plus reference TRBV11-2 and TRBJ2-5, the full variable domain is EAGVAQSPRYKIIEKRQSVAFWCNPISGHATLYWYQQILGQGPKLLIQFQNNGVVDDSQLPKDRFSAERLKGVDSTLKIQPAKLEDSAVYLCASSLDRAQTQYFGPGTRLLVL.

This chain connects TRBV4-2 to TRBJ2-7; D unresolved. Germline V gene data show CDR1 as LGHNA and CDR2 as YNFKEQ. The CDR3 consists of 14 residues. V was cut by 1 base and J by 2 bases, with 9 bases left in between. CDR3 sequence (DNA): TGTGCCAGCAGCCAAGGTCAAGCAACCTACGAGCAGTACTTC. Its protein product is CASSQGQATYEQYF.

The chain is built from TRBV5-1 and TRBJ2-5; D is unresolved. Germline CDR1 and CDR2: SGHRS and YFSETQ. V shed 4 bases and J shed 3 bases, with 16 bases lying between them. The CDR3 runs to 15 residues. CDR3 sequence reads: CASSGNGFREETQYF. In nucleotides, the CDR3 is TGCGCCAGCAGCGGAAACGGGTTTCGAGAAGAGACCCAGTACTTC.

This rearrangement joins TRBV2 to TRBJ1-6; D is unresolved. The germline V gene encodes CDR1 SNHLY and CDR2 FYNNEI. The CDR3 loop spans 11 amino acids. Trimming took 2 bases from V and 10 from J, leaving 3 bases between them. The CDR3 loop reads CASSEWSPLHF. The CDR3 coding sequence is TGTGCCAGCAGTGAATGGTCACCCCTCCACTTT. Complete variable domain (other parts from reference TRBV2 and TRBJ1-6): EPEVTQTPSHQVTQMGQEVILRCVPISNHLYFYWYRQILGQKVEFLVSFYNNEISEKSEIFDDQFSVERPDGSNFTLKIRSTKLEDSAMYFCASSEWSPLHFGNGTRLTVT.

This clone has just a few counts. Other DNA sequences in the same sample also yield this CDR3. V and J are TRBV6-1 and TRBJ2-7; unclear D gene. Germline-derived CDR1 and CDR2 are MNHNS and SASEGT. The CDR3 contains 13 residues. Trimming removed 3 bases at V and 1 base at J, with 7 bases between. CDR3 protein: CASSESRSYEQYF. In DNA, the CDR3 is TGTGCCAGCAGTGAGTCTAGGTCCTACGAGCAGTACTTC.

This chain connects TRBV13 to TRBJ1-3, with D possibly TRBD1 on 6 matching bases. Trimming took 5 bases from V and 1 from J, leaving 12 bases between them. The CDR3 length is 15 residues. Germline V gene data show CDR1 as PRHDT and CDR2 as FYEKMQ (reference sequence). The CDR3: CASSRLQGSGNTIYF. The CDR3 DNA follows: TGTGCCAGCAGCCGACTACAGGGTTCTGGAAACACCATATATTTT.

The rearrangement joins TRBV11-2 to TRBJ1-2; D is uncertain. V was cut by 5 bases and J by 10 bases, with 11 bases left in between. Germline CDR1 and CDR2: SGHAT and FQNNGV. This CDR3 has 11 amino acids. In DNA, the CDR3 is TGTGCCAGCAGCCTTAGCGAAGTCTACACCTTC. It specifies CASSLSEVYTF.

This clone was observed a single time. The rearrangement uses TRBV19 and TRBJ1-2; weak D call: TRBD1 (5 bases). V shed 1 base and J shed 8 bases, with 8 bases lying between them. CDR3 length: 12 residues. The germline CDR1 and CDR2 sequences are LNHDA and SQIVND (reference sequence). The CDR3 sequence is CASSIGPGGYTF. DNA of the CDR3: TGTGCCAGTAGTATAGGCCCAGGGGGCTACACCTTC.

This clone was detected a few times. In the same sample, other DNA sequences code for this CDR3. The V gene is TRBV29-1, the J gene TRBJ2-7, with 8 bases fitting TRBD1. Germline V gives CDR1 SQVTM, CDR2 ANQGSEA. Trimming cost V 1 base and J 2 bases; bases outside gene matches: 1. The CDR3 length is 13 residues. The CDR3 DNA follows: TGCAGCGTTGAAGGGACAGGGACCTACGAGCAGTACTTC. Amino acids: CSVEGTGTYEQYF.

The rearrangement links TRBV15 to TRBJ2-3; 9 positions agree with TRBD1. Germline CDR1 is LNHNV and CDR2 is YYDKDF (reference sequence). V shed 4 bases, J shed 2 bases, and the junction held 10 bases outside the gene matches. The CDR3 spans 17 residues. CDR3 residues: CATSIPPGQGITDTQYF. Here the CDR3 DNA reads TGTGCCACCAGCATCCCCCCCGGACAGGGGATCACAGATACGCAGTATTTT.

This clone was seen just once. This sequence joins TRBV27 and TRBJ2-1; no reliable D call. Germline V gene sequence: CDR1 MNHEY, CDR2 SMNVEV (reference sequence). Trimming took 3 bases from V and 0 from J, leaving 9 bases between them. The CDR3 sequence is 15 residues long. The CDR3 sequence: CASSFQVGSYNEQFF. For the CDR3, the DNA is TGTGCCAGCAGTTTTCAAGTAGGCTCCTACAATGAGCAGTTCTTC.

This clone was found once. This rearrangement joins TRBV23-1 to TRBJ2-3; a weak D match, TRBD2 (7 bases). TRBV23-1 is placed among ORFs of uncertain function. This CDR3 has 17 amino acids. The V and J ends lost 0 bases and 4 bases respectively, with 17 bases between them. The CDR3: CASSQSRVGGLADTQYF. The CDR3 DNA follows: TGCGCCAGCAGTCAATCGAGAGTGGGGGGGCTGGCAGATACGCAGTATTTT.

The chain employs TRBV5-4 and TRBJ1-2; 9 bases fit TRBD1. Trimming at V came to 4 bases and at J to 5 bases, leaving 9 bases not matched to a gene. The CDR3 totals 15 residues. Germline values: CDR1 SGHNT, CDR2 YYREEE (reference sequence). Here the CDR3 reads CASSPTGGLGYGYTF. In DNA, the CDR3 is TGTGCCAGCAGCCCGACAGGGGGACTGGGGTATGGCTACACCTTC.

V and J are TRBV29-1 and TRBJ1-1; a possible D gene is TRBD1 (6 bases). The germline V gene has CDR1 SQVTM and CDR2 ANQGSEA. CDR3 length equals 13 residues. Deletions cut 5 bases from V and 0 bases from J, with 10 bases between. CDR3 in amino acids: CSVTGNLNTEAFF. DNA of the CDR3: TGCAGCGTTACAGGGAACCTGAACACTGAAGCTTTCTTT.

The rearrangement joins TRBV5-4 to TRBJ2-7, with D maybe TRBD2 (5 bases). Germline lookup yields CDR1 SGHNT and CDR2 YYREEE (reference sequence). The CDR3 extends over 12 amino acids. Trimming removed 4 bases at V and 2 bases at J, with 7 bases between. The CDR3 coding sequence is TGTGCCAGCAGCGCCGGGACCTACGAGCAGTACTTC. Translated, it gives CASSAGTYEQYF.

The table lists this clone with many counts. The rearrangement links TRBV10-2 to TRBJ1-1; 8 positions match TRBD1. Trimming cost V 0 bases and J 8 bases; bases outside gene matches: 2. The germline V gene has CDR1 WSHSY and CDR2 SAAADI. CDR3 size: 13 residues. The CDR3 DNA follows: TGCGCCAGCAGTGAGTCTCGGGACAGGGAAGCTTTCTTT. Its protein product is CASSESRDREAFF.

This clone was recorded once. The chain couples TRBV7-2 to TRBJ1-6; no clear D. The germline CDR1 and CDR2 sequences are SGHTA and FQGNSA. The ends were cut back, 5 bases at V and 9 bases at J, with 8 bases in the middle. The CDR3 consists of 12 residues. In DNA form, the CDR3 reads TGTGCCAGCAGCCCCTACGGTTCACCCCTCCACTTT. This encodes CASSPYGSPLHF.